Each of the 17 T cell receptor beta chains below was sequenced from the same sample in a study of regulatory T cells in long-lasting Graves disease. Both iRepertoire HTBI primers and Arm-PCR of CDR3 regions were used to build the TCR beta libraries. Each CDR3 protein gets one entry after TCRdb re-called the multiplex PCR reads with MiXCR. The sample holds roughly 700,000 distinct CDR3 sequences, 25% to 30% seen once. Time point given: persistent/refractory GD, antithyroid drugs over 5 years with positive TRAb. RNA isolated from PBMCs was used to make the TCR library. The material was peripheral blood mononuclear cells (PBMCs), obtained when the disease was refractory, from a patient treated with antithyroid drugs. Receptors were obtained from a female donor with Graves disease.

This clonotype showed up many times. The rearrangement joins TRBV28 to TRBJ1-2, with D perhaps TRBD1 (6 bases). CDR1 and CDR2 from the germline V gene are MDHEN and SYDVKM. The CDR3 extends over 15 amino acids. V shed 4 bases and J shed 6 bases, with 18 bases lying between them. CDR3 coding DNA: TGTGCCAGCAGTTCCTACAGGGCCGGGAGGGATGGCTACACCTTC. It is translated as CASSSYRAGRDGYTF.

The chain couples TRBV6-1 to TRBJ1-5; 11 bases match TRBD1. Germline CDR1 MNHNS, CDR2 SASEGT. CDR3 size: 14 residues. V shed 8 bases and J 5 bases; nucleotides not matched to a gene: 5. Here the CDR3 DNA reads TGTGCCAGCGGGGACAGGGGGACCTATCAGCCCCAGCATTTT. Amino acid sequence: CASGDRGTYQPQHF.

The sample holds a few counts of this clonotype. The CDR3 bases are TGTGCCAGCAGCTTTTCAGGGTGGGAGGCTTTCTTT. It encodes CASSFSGWEAFF. V is TRBV11-2 and J is TRBJ1-1, with D possibly matching TRBD1 (5 bases). Trimming removed 3 bases at V and 11 bases at J, with 13 bases between. The CDR3 is made up of 12 amino acids. The V gene's germline CDR1 is SGHAT and CDR2 FQNNGV.

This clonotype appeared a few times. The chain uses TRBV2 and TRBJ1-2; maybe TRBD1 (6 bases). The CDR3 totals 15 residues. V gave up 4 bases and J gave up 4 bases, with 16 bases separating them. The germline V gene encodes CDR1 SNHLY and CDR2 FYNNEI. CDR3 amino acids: CASSADRPAGYGYTF. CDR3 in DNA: TGTGCCAGCAGTGCTGACAGGCCCGCTGGCTATGGCTACACCTTC.

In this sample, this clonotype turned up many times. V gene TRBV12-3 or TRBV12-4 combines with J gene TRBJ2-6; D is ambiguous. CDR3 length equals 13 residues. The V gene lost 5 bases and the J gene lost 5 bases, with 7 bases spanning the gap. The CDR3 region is CASSPLRANVLTF. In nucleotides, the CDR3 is TGTGCCAGCAGTCCCCTCAGGGCCAACGTCCTGACTTTC.

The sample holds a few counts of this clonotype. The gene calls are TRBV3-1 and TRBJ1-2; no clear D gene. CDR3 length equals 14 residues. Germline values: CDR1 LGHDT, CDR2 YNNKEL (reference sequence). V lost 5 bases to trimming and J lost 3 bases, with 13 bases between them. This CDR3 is CASSYSREDYGYTF. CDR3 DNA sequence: TGTGCCAGCAGCTACTCTAGGGAGGACTATGGCTACACCTTC.

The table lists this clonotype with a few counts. The CDR3 sequence: CASRLSGSDTGELFF. The CDR3 nucleotides read TGTGCCAGCAGGTTGAGCGGGAGCGACACCGGGGAGCTGTTTTTT. V and J are TRBV6-1 and TRBJ2-2; 8 bases map to TRBD2. With V trimmed by 6 bases and J by 3 bases, 6 bases remained unmatched. The germline V gene has CDR1 MNHNS and CDR2 SASEGT. The CDR3 extends over 15 amino acids.

The CDR3, as DNA: TGCGCCAGCAGCAAGGGGACGGATAGCAATCAGCCCCAGCATTTT. This encodes CASSKGTDSNQPQHF. The V call is TRBV5-1, the J call TRBJ1-5, with TRBD1 as a possible D gene (5 bases). This CDR3 region has 15 residues. CDR1 and CDR2 from the germline V gene are SGHRS and YFSETQ. The ends were cut back, 4 bases at V and 0 bases at J, with 11 bases in the middle.

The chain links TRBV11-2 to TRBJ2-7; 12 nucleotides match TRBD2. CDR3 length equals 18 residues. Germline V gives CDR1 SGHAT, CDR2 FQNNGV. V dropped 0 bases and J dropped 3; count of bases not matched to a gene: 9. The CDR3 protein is CASSLDFWTSGIHYEQYF. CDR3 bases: TGTGCCAGCAGCTTAGATTTCTGGACTAGCGGGATCCACTACGAGCAGTACTTC.

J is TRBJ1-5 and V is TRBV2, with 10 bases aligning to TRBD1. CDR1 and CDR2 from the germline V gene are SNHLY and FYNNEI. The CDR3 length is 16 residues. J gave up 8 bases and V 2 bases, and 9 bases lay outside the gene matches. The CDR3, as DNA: TGTGCCAGCAGTGAACCCCTCGGGACAGGGGATGAGCCCCAGCATTTT. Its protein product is CASSEPLGTGDEPQHF.

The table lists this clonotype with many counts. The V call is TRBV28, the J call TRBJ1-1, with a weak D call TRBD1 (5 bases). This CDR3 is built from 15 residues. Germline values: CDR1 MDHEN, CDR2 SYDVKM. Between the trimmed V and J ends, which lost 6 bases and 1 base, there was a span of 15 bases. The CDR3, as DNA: TGTGCCAGCAGATCCCTCGCCCAGGGGAACACTGAAGCTTTCTTT. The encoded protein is CASRSLAQGNTEAFF.

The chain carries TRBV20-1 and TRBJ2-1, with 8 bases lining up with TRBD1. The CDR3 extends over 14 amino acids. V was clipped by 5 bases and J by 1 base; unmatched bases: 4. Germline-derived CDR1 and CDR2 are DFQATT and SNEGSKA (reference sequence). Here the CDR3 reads CSAPDRESYNEQFF. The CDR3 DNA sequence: TGCAGTGCTCCGGACAGGGAATCCTACAATGAGCAGTTCTTC.

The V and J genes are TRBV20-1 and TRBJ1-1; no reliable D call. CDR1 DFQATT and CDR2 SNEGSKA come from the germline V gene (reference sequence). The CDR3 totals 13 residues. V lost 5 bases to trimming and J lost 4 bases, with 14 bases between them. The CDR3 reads CSAFPSGSTEAFF. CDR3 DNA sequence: TGCAGTGCTTTCCCCTCGGGGAGCACTGAAGCTTTCTTT.

CDR3 sequence reads: CSAYTGFEKLFF. CDR3 coding DNA: TGCAGTGCTTACACAGGGTTTGAAAAACTGTTTTTT. The chain joins TRBV20-1 to TRBJ1-4, with a weak D call TRBD1 (6 bases). Germline V gene lookup returns CDR1 DFQATT and CDR2 SNEGSKA (reference sequence). V dropped 5 bases and J dropped 7 bases, with 11 bases sitting between them. CDR3 length: 12 amino acids.

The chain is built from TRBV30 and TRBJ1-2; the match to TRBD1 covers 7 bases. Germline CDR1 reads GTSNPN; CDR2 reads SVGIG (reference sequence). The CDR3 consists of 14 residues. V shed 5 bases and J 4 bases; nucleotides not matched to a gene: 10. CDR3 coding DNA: TGTGCCTGGTGTCCGGGACAGACCTTCTATGGCTACACCTTC. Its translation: CAWCPGQTFYGYTF. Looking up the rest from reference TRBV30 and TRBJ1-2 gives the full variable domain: SQTIHQWPATLVQPVGSPLSLECTVEGTSNPNLYWYRQAAGRGLQLLFYSVGIGQISSEVPQNLSASRPQDRQFILSSKKLLLSDSGFYLCAWCPGQTFYGYTFGSGTRLTVV.

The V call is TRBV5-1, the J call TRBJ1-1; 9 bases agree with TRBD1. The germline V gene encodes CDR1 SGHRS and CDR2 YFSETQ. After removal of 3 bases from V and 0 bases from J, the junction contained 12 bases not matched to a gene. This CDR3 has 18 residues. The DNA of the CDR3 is TGCGCCAGCAGCTCATGGCCGAGGACAGGGGCGATGAACACTGAAGCTTTCTTT. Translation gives CASSSWPRTGAMNTEAFF.

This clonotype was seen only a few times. CDR3 sequence (DNA): TGTGCCAGCAGCCAAGATGGGCGAATCCGGCGCCCAGATGGCTACACCTTC. Protein: CASSQDGRIRRPDGYTF. The rearrangement links TRBV3-1 to TRBJ1-2; D not resolved. Germline CDR1 is LGHDT and CDR2 is YNNKEL (reference sequence). Trimming left V 0 bases short and J 6 bases short, with 20 bases between. The length of the CDR3 is 17 residues.